This TCR beta chain stems from a study of T cell repertoires in cytomegalovirus infection. The sample holds many counts of this clonotype. The antigen is undetermined. Using its own MiXCR run on the reads, TCRdb lists one record per CDR3 protein. The sample includes fewer than 650,000 distinct CDR3 sequences, 35% to 50% of them seen just once. This sequence originates from a human donor in good health (CMV status not recorded). Some clones in this sample may be carry-over from other donors' samples. Source: cultured PBMCs, taken from culture after CMV antigen stimulation.

CDR3 residues: CASSPRGTGGSYEQYF. Here the CDR3 DNA reads TGTGCCAGCAGCCCAAGGGGGACAGGAGGGTCCTACGAGCAGTACTTC. The genes are TRBV7-6 and TRBJ2-7, with 8 nucleotides matching TRBD1. The CDR3 consists of 16 residues. Germline values: CDR1 SGHVS, CDR2 FNYEAQ. The ends lost 5 bases at V and 1 base at J; junction bases unmatched: 10.